Listed here are 18 T cell receptor beta chains from one sample, sequenced in a study of regulatory T cells in long-lasting Graves disease. To make TCR beta libraries, researchers used iRepertoire HTBI primers and Arm-PCR of CDR3 regions. MiXCR, applied by TCRdb to the multiplex PCR reads, yields one record per CDR3 protein. The sample lists almost 350,000 distinct CDR3 sequences; roughly 21% were seen once. As for time point: persistent/refractory GD, antithyroid drugs over 5 years with positive TRAb. Construction of the TCR library relied on RNA isolated from PBMCs. The sample here was peripheral blood mononuclear cells (PBMCs), taken when the disease was refractory, from a patient treated with antithyroid drugs. Every receptor here comes from a female donor with Graves disease.

The V call is TRBV20-1, the J call TRBJ2-2; 10 positions match TRBD2. Germline CDR1 is DFQATT and CDR2 is SNEGSKA (reference sequence). The CDR3 consists of 13 residues. J gave up 8 bases and V 6 bases, and 6 bases lay outside the gene matches. The CDR3 here is CSARTSGWGELFF. Written as DNA, the CDR3 is TGCAGTGCGAGGACTAGCGGATGGGGGGAGCTGTTTTTT.

This clonotype appeared many times. V and J are TRBV5-5 and TRBJ1-2; unclear D gene. Germline-derived CDR1 and CDR2 are SGHKS and YYEKEE (reference sequence). The CDR3 is 14 residues long. Trimming pared 1 base from V and 8 bases from J, leaving 15 bases between. This chain's CDR3 is CASSLLGEGGGYTF. Here the CDR3 DNA reads TGTGCCAGCAGCTTGCTGGGAGAGGGAGGGGGCTACACCTTC. The variable domain in full, with the rest retrieved from reference TRBV5-5 and TRBJ1-2, is DAGVTQSPTHLIKTRGQQVTLRCSPISGHKSVSWYQQVLGQGPQFIFQYYEKEERGRGNFPDRFSARQFPNYSSELNVNALLLGDSALYLCASSLLGEGGGYTFGSGTRLTVV.

This clonotype was picked up a small number of times. The chain combines TRBV7-9 with TRBJ2-3; D is ambiguous. In germline, CDR1 is SEHNR, CDR2 FQNEAQ (reference sequence). V lost 5 bases to trimming and J lost 2 bases, with 17 bases between them. CDR3 length: 16 amino acids. The CDR3 bases are TGTGCCAGCAGCCCCTCTTGGCGTACCAACACAGATACGCAGTATTTT. Its translation is CASSPSWRTNTDTQYF.

This clonotype was counted only a few times. The chain has TRBV20-1 and TRBJ1-2; D remains ambiguous. Germline V CDR1 and CDR2: DFQATT, SNEGSKA (reference sequence). This CDR3 has 13 amino acids. Trimming stripped 6 bases from V and 2 bases from J, with 13 bases between. The CDR3 reads CSARSTANYGYTF. The CDR3 DNA reads TGCAGTGCAAGAAGCACGGCGAACTATGGCTACACCTTC.

This clonotype has just a few counts. V and J are TRBV7-9 and TRBJ2-7; no definite D call. Deletions cut 5 bases from V and 0 bases from J, with 11 bases between. CDR1 SEHNR and CDR2 FQNEAQ come from the germline V gene (reference sequence). The CDR3 has 14 amino acids. CDR3 residues: CASSVRTVSYEQYF. The CDR3 nucleotides read TGTGCCAGCAGCGTAAGGACGGTCTCCTACGAGCAGTACTTC. Drawing the rest from reference TRBV7-9 and TRBJ2-7, the complete variable domain is DTGVSQNPRHKITKRGQNVTFRCDPISEHNRLYWYRQTLGQGPEFLTYFQNEAQLEKSRLLSDRFSAERPKGSFSTLEIQRTEQGDSAMYLCASSVRTVSYEQYFGPGTRLTVT.

In this sample, this clonotype turned up many times. The V and J genes are TRBV12-3 or TRBV12-4 and TRBJ2-4; TRBD2 is a possible D gene (7 bases). Between the trimmed V and J ends, which lost 3 bases and 1 base, there was a span of 10 bases. The CDR3 spans 15 residues. The CDR3 region has the DNA TGTGCCAGCAGTTTTAGGGGGGGGGCCAAAAACATTCAGTACTTC. Amino acids: CASSFRGGAKNIQYF.

This clonotype was picked up many times. The V call is TRBV15, the J call TRBJ1-1, with D unresolved. Per the germline V gene, CDR1 is LNHNV and CDR2 is YYDKDF (reference sequence). V lost 5 bases, J lost 14 bases, and 21 bases lay in between. The CDR3 has 13 amino acids. CDR3 loop: CATSQERPQYQFF. The CDR3 DNA is TGTGCCACCAGCCAGGAAAGACCCCAGTATCAGTTCTTT.

This clonotype has ten or more counts. The chain employs TRBV5-1 and TRBJ1-1, with D perhaps matching TRBD1 (6 bases). The CDR3 consists of 15 residues. Trimming left V 3 bases short and J 2 bases short, with 14 bases between. Germline CDR1 is SGHRS and CDR2 is YFSETQ. For the CDR3, the DNA is TGCGCCAGCAGCTCAGGCCAGGGGCTTAACACTGAAGCTTTCTTT. As protein: CASSSGQGLNTEAFF. Full variable domain (missing parts from reference TRBV5-1 and TRBJ1-1): KAGVTQTPRYLIKTRGQQVTLSCSPISGHRSVSWYQQTPGQGLQFLFEYFSETQRNKGNFPGRFSGRQFSNSRSEMNVSTLELGDSALYLCASSSGQGLNTEAFFGQGTRLTVV.

This clonotype showed up just a few times. J is TRBJ1-2 and V is TRBV29-1; the D is unclear. Trimming shortened V by 0 bases and J by 2 bases, and 10 bases separated the two germline ends. Germline V CDR1 and CDR2: SQVTM, ANQGSEA. The CDR3 loop spans 14 amino acids. The CDR3 coding sequence is TGCAGCGTTGAAGATCTCGGCGGAAACTATGGCTACACCTTC. This sequence encodes CSVEDLGGNYGYTF.

Only a few counts were recorded for this clonotype. The CDR3 coding sequence is TGTGCCAGCAGTTACAGGGGGAGAGGTGCCTATGGCTACACCTTC. It yields the protein CASSYRGRGAYGYTF. This chain joins TRBV6-9 and TRBJ1-2, with 7 bases identical to TRBD1. This CDR3 has 15 amino acids. The junction had 8 bases not matched to a gene; V was cut back by 3 bases and J by 4 bases. The germline V gene encodes CDR1 MNHGY and CDR2 SVAAGI.

This clonotype was recorded only once. A much larger clone lies a single base off, so this may be a read error. The chain carries TRBV3-1 and TRBJ1-1, with a possible D match to TRBD1 (5 bases). This CDR3 is built from 13 residues. CDR1 LGHDT and CDR2 YNNKEL come from the germline V gene (reference sequence). The CDR3 loop reads CASSQEGRTGAFF. The CDR3 DNA reads TGTGCCAGCAGCCAGGAGGGGCGGACTGGAGCTTTCTTT.

In the case of this clonotype: This may be a read error: a much more frequent sequence differs by one nucleotide. This chain connects TRBV6-2 or TRBV6-3 to TRBJ2-7; D tentatively fits TRBD1 or TRBD2 (5 bases each). From germline, CDR1 is MNHEY and CDR2 SVGEGT. V lost 6 bases and J 7 bases, leaving 13 bases between the germline ends. CDR3 length equals 12 residues. The CDR3 nucleotides are TGTGCCAGCAGGGGACCGTTTGGGGAGCAGTACTTC. Its protein product is CASRGPFGEQYF.

This chain connects TRBV7-9 to TRBJ1-5, with TRBD1 identical over 9 bases. The germline V gene has CDR1 SEHNR and CDR2 FQNEAQ (reference sequence). With 0 bases clipped from V and 6 bases from J, the junction kept 9 bases outside the gene matches. This CDR3 has 17 residues. This CDR3 is CASSLARGTGNGQPQHF. Written as DNA, the CDR3 is TGTGCCAGCAGCTTAGCTAGGGGGACAGGGAATGGTCAGCCCCAGCATTTT.

V gene TRBV5-1 combines with J gene TRBJ1-2; 8 bases fit TRBD1. Germline assignment: CDR1 SGHRS and CDR2 YFSETQ. The length of the CDR3 is 14 residues. With 0 bases clipped from V and 5 bases from J, the junction kept 3 bases outside the gene matches. In DNA, the CDR3 is TGCGCCAGCAGCTTGGGAGGGACAGGATATGGCTACACCTTC. Translated: CASSLGGTGYGYTF.

The sample holds one count of this clonotype. A read error is possible here, since a much larger clone lies one base away. The J gene is TRBJ1-2, the V gene TRBV19; tentative D call: TRBD1 (6 bases). The CDR3 covers 13 residues. The germline V gene has CDR1 LNHDA and CDR2 SQIVND (reference sequence). The CDR3 reads CASRRTAGDGCTF. CDR3 bases: TGTGCCAGTAGAAGGACAGCAGGGGATGGCTGCACCTTC.

This clonotype was observed many times. The J gene is TRBJ2-2, the V gene TRBV2; D unresolved. CDR1 is SNHLY, CDR2 FYNNEI, per germline. This CDR3 is built from 15 residues. Trimming stripped 9 bases from V and 4 bases from J, with 18 bases between. The CDR3 DNA is TGTGCCAGTACGAGGAATAAGGATTCCACCGGGGAGCTGTTTTTT. It encodes CASTRNKDSTGELFF.

This clonotype was observed a handful of times. V gene TRBV15 combines with J gene TRBJ1-2, with D possibly matching TRBD1 (6 bases). The CDR3 is made up of 16 amino acids. Germline-derived CDR1 and CDR2 are LNHNV and YYDKDF (reference sequence). The V gene lost 5 bases and the J gene lost 5 bases, with 21 bases spanning the gap. CDR3: CATSLLTGFSSYGYTF. The CDR3 nucleotides are TGTGCCACCAGCCTACTCACAGGGTTTTCAAGTTATGGCTACACCTTC.

A few counts support this clonotype. The CDR3 DNA is TGTGCCAGCAGGACCGGGACAGGAGTATACGAGCAGTACTTC. As protein: CASRTGTGVYEQYF. This chain uses TRBV6-1 with TRBJ2-7; 8 bases agree with TRBD1. V lost 6 bases to trimming and J lost 4 bases; unmatched junction nucleotides: 8. Germline V lookup: CDR1 MNHNS, CDR2 SASEGT. This CDR3 is 14 amino acids long.